The entry below describes one T cell receptor beta chain. Source study methods: Nucleated cell counts were estimated from reference gene primer amplification. Sequencing used immunoSEQ multiplex PCR; TCRdb keeps in-frame clones, though not all of them. That table is the source of V, J and clone size, and D and trimming were worked out from the DNA. Of 100,000 to 150,000 clones in the sample, 88% were seen once. These data originate in a study of blood T cell repertoires in COVID-19. The wider study: COVID-19 samples collected from the United States, Italy and Spain covered acute and convalescent phases. The cDNA or gDNA used as material had been derived from T cells, B-cell-depleted T cells, or PBMCs.

Germline values: CDR1 KGHSH, CDR2 LQKENI. Trimming removed 3 bases from V and 6 bases from J; junction bases left unmatched: 8. The CDR3 consists of 17 residues. This TCR came from a man aged 70 or older with active COVID-19. Sequencing was carried out using peripheral blood. V gene TRBV18 combines with J gene TRBJ2-5; 15 positions agree with TRBD2. The CDR3 bases are TGTGCCAGCTCACCCCCGGGACTAGCGGGAGGAAGAAAGACCCAGTACTTC. Its translation is CASSPPGLAGGRKTQYF.